Below, 23 T cell receptor beta chains from the same sample are listed, as sequenced in a study of T cell responses to AZD1222 COVID-19 vaccine. Assay used: immunoSEQ multiplex PCR; TCRdb lists only in-frame clones, some missing. There are over 100,000 clones in the sample; 88% occur only once, and less than 4% lies in the top ten. The specimen was peripheral blood, collected on day 0 of AZD1222 vaccination. The source is an adult in good health.

In its sample, this clone was seen a few times. The gene calls are TRBV7-9 and TRBJ2-7, with D tentatively TRBD2 (5 bases). Between the trimmed V and J ends, which lost 1 base and 3 bases, there was a span of 7 bases. Germline CDR1 SEHNR, CDR2 FQNEAQ (reference sequence). The CDR3 has 13 residues. The CDR3 is CASSLGGDYEQYF. The CDR3 DNA reads as TGTGCCAGCAGCTTAGGGGGAGACTACGAGCAGTACTTC.

The gene calls are TRBV7-2 and TRBJ2-2, with D tentatively TRBD1 (6 bases). Germline lookup yields CDR1 SGHTA and CDR2 FQGNSA. The CDR3 length is 16 residues. The V end was cut by 8 bases, the J end by 2 bases, with 18 bases between. The DNA for the CDR3 is TGTGCCAGCGGAAGGACAGTTATGTCAAACACCGGGGAGCTGTTTTTT. This encodes CASGRTVMSNTGELFF. Supplemented by reference TRBV7-2 and TRBJ2-2, the full variable domain reads GAGVSQSPSNKVTEKGKDVELRCDPISGHTALYWYRQSLGQGLEFLIYFQGNSAPDKSGLPSDRFSAERTGGSVSTLTIQRTQQEDSAVYLCASGRTVMSNTGELFFGEGSRLTVL.

The genes are TRBV5-1 and TRBJ1-5; D is undetermined. This CDR3 spans 14 amino acids. V lost 0 bases and J 5 bases, leaving 9 bases between the germline ends. Looked up from germline, CDR1 is SGHRS and CDR2 is YFSETQ. The CDR3: CASSLGGRDQPQHF. The DNA of the CDR3 is TGCGCCAGCAGCTTGGGGGGAAGGGATCAGCCCCAGCATTTT. The complete variable domain, with remaining parts taken from reference TRBV5-1 and TRBJ1-5, reads KAGVTQTPRYLIKTRGQQVTLSCSPISGHRSVSWYQQTPGQGLQFLFEYFSETQRNKGNFPGRFSGRQFSNSRSEMNVSTLELGDSALYLCASSLGGRDQPQHFGDGTRLSIL.

This clone was picked up one time. V gene TRBV6-5 combines with J gene TRBJ1-1; D gene uncertain. The CDR3 loop spans 14 amino acids. The V gene's germline CDR1 is MNHEY and CDR2 SVGAGI. Trimming pared 2 bases from V and 3 bases from J, leaving 10 bases between. The CDR3 DNA reads TGTGCCAGCAGTTACGGGAGGGCGGACACTGAAGCTTTCTTT. Translating it yields CASSYGRADTEAFF.

The V and J genes are TRBV6-5 and TRBJ1-6; TRBD1 matches 11 bases. This CDR3 spans 15 amino acids. The V segment lost 5 bases and the J segment 7 bases; nucleotides outside the gene matches: 4. Per germline, CDR1 MNHEY and CDR2 SVGAGI. CDR3 DNA sequence: TGTGCCAGCAGTAGGGGGGACAGGGGGAATTCACCCCTCCACTTT. Translating gives CASSRGDRGNSPLHF.

The rearrangement links TRBV5-1 to TRBJ2-1; 7 positions match TRBD1. The J segment lost 5 bases and the V segment lost 2 bases, leaving 10 bases of the junction unmatched. CDR1 is SGHRS and CDR2 is YFSETQ in the germline V gene. CDR3 length: 16 amino acids. The CDR3 region has the DNA TGCGCCAGCAGCTTATTCGGGACAGAGATCAACAATGAGCAGTTCTTC. It encodes CASSLFGTEINNEQFF.

The chain joins TRBV6-5 to TRBJ1-5; no reliable D call. V lost 0 bases, J lost 4 bases, and 4 bases lay in between. CDR1 and CDR2 from the germline V gene are MNHEY and SVGAGI. The CDR3 contains 13 residues. CDR3 in DNA: TGTGCCAGCAGTTACTCGTATAATCAGCCCCAGCATTTT. This encodes CASSYSYNQPQHF.

This chain connects TRBV7-2 to TRBJ1-4, with 7 bases lining up with TRBD1. The V segment lost 4 bases and the J segment 4 bases; nucleotides outside the gene matches: 6. The CDR3 has 15 residues. Germline CDR1 SGHTA, CDR2 FQGNSA. CDR3 DNA sequence: TGTGCCAGCAGCTATAGGGACAGTCTTAATGAAAAACTGTTTTTT. Amino acids: CASSYRDSLNEKLFF.

J is TRBJ1-2 and V is TRBV5-1, with 8 bases fitting TRBD1. This CDR3 comprises 17 residues. The trim removed 4 bases at V and 4 bases at J, leaving 15 bases unmatched. Germline assignment: CDR1 SGHRS and CDR2 YFSETQ. The CDR3 spells CASSIGQGAALAYGYTF. CDR3 coding DNA: TGCGCCAGCAGCATCGGACAGGGTGCCGCGCTAGCCTATGGCTACACCTTC.

The J gene is TRBJ2-5, the V gene TRBV7-6, with 9 positions matching TRBD2. The ends lost 4 bases at V and 0 bases at J; junction bases unmatched: 9. From germline, CDR1 is SGHVS and CDR2 FNYEAQ. The CDR3 runs 17 residues. The CDR3 DNA sequence: TGTGCCAGCAGCTCCGCCGGGACTAGCCGGTACCAAGAGACCCAGTACTTC. This codes for CASSSAGTSRYQETQYF.

The chain employs TRBV11-2 and TRBJ1-2; D unclear. From germline, CDR1 is SGHAT and CDR2 FQNNGV. Trimming took off 1 base at V and 2 bases at J, with 11 bases between the two ends. This CDR3 spans 15 amino acids. The CDR3 region has the DNA TGTGCCAGCAGCTTAGTAGTTTCCCCCAACTATGGCTACACCTTC. The encoded protein is CASSLVVSPNYGYTF.

CDR3 sequence: CASSEGHRDRLYGYTF. The CDR3 DNA follows: TGTGCCAGCAGTGAGGGACACCGGGACAGACTGTATGGCTACACCTTC. The chain joins TRBV27 to TRBJ1-2; 7 bases align to TRBD1. The germline V gene has CDR1 MNHEY and CDR2 SMNVEV (reference sequence). The trim removed 5 bases at V and 5 bases at J, leaving 14 bases unmatched. This CDR3 has 16 amino acids.

The genes are TRBV6-2 or TRBV6-3 and TRBJ2-6; 12 bases are a match to TRBD2. Unmatched junction bases numbered 4, after V lost 6 bases and J lost 1 base. From germline, CDR1 is MNHEY and CDR2 SVGEGT. CDR3 size: 17 residues. DNA for the CDR3: TGTGCCAGCAGCCGACTAGCGGGGGATTCTGGGGCCAACGTCCTGACTTTC. Translating it yields CASSRLAGDSGANVLTF.

The chain couples TRBV7-8 to TRBJ1-2; possible D gene TRBD1, 5 bases. The CDR3 runs 14 residues. V was trimmed by 1 base and J by 3 bases, leaving 9 bases between them. Germline V gene sequence: CDR1 SGHVS, CDR2 FQNEAQ. As DNA, the CDR3 is TGTGCCAGCAGCTTAGGAGGCAGGGACTATGGCTACACCTTC. This encodes CASSLGGRDYGYTF.

This chain uses TRBV25-1 with TRBJ1-6; the D gene is possibly TRBD1 (5 bases). CDR1 MGHDK and CDR2 SYGVNS come from the germline V gene. The CDR3 runs to 16 residues. Deletions cut 0 bases from V and 13 bases from J, with 19 bases between. CDR3 residues: CASSEYRVAGTRPLHF. The CDR3 nucleotides are TGTGCCAGCAGTGAATATCGCGTTGCTGGGACCCGGCCCCTCCACTTT. The full variable domain, rest sourced from reference TRBV25-1 and TRBJ1-6, is EADIYQTPRYLVIGTGKKITLECSQTMGHDKMYWYQQDPGMELHLIHYSYGVNSTEKGDLSSESTVSRIRTEHFPLTLESARPSHTSQYLCASSEYRVAGTRPLHFGNGTRLTVT.

V usage is TRBV19 and J usage is TRBJ1-1; possibly TRBD1 for D (5 bases). The V gene lost 6 bases and the J gene lost 0 bases, with 14 bases spanning the gap. The CDR3 is made up of 15 amino acids. The V gene's germline CDR1 is LNHDA and CDR2 SQIVND (reference sequence). The CDR3 DNA sequence: TGTGCCAGTAGCCCCCGTGACAGAATGAACACTGAAGCTTTCTTT. Amino acids: CASSPRDRMNTEAFF. The variable domain in full, completed from reference TRBV19 and TRBJ1-1, reads DGGITQSPKYLFRKEGQNVTLSCEQNLNHDAMYWYRQDPGQGLRLIYYSQIVNDFQKGDIAEGYSVSREKKESFPLTVTSAQKNPTAFYLCASSPRDRMNTEAFFGQGTRLTVV.

This clone was recorded only once. The chain has TRBV7-3 and TRBJ1-4, with a possible D match to TRBD1 (5 bases). Trimming removed 5 bases at V and 5 bases at J, with 18 bases between. Germline V lookup: CDR1 SGHTA, CDR2 FQGTGA. This CDR3 is built from 16 residues. CDR3: CASSPRRARVNEKLFF. The CDR3 DNA reads as TGTGCCAGCAGCCCCAGGCGGGCCAGGGTCAATGAAAAACTGTTTTTT.

The chain employs TRBV12-3 or TRBV12-4 and TRBJ1-5; D is ambiguous. V dropped 5 bases and J dropped 7 bases, with 12 bases sitting between them. There are 13 residues in the CDR3. CDR3 bases: TGTGCCAGCAGTCCGACAAGGGAGCAGCCCCAGCATTTT. The encoded protein is CASSPTREQPQHF.

The chain links TRBV27 to TRBJ1-1; no reliable D call. Germline loops: CDR1 MNHEY, CDR2 SMNVEV (reference sequence). V gave up 6 bases and J gave up 1 base, with 12 bases separating them. The CDR3 loop spans 14 amino acids. CDR3 region: CASSLRISNTEAFF. The CDR3 nucleotides read TGTGCCAGCAGCCTACGAATATCGAACACTGAAGCTTTCTTT.

V usage is TRBV19 and J usage is TRBJ1-3; D is unclear. The CDR3 sequence is 15 residues long. V was trimmed by 3 bases and J by 4 bases, leaving 13 bases between them. Germline V lookup: CDR1 LNHDA, CDR2 SQIVND (reference sequence). CDR3 residues: CASSMWAPSGNTIYF. CDR3 coding DNA: TGTGCCAGTAGTATGTGGGCTCCCTCGGGAAACACCATATATTTT.

The chain employs TRBV7-3 and TRBJ1-1, with a possible D match to TRBD1 (5 bases). The length of the CDR3 is 13 residues. CDR1 and CDR2 (germline): SGHTA, FQGTGA. Trimming pared 2 bases from V and 4 bases from J, leaving 8 bases between. The CDR3 spells CASSLWGITEAFF. The CDR3 DNA follows: TGTGCCAGCAGCTTATGGGGGATCACTGAAGCTTTCTTT.

In its sample, this clone was seen a few times. The gene calls are TRBV27 and TRBJ1-6; 10 positions match TRBD1. The germline CDR1 and CDR2 sequences are MNHEY and SMNVEV (reference sequence). The CDR3 is 18 amino acids. V dropped 8 bases and J dropped 6; count of bases not matched to a gene: 16. Here the CDR3 DNA reads TGTGCCAGCCTGCACTTGGGGACAGGGGATAGTATTAATTCACCCCTCCACTTT. Translation: CASLHLGTGDSINSPLHF.

The chain employs TRBV7-2 and TRBJ1-2; D uncertain. CDR3 length: 14 amino acids. V was shortened by 1 base and J by 6 bases, with 12 bases between the two germline ends. Germline-derived CDR1 and CDR2 are SGHTA and FQGNSA. The CDR3 loop is CASSLGPAVDGYTF. CDR3 in DNA: TGTGCCAGCAGCTTAGGACCAGCCGTGGATGGCTACACCTTC.